The 26 T cell receptor beta chains presented below share a single source sample, sequenced in a study of T cells in narcolepsy. Produced via immunoSEQ multiplex PCR; TCRdb's table is partial and in-frame only. The sample shows just over 40,000 clones, approximately 89% of them seen only once. The specimen was CD45RA- memory CD4+ T cells from PBMCs. The receptor set was obtained from a human donor with narcolepsy.

The CDR3 sequence is CAVIPTGSVTNLYGYTF. The CDR3 nucleotides read TGTGCCGTCATTCCGACAGGGTCCGTTACGAACCTCTATGGCTACACCTTC. The genes are TRBV30 and TRBJ1-2; 7 bases align to TRBD1. V gave up 8 bases and J gave up 4 bases; unmatched junction bases: 22. CDR3 length: 17 residues. CDR1 is GTSNPN and CDR2 is SVGIG in the germline V gene (reference sequence).

The chain is built from TRBV7-2 and TRBJ1-6, with 7 bases identical to TRBD1. With V trimmed by 3 bases and J by 9 bases, 8 bases remained unmatched. The CDR3 is 15 amino acids. Looked up from germline, CDR1 is SGHTA and CDR2 is FQGNSA. The CDR3 reads CASSLRQGGSSPLHF. The DNA of the CDR3 is TGTGCCAGCAGCTTGAGACAGGGAGGCAGTTCACCCCTCCACTTT.

V is TRBV7-3 and J is TRBJ2-3, with D perhaps TRBD1 (6 bases). The CDR3 has 14 residues. Trimming cost V 5 bases and J 4 bases, with 13 bases left between them. Germline CDR1 is SGHTA and CDR2 is FQGTGA. The CDR3 loop reads CASSLPGAADTQYF. The CDR3 DNA follows: TGTGCCAGCAGCCTCCCAGGGGCGGCAGATACGCAGTATTTT.

This chain links TRBV19 with TRBJ1-3, with D possibly matching TRBD1 (5 bases). The germline gives CDR1 LNHDA, CDR2 SQIVND (reference sequence). The CDR3 covers 15 residues. V lost 3 bases and J 6 bases, leaving 15 bases between the germline ends. For the CDR3, the DNA is TGTGCCAGTAGTATCGCGGGACGTATTGAAAACACCATATATTTT. As protein: CASSIAGRIENTIYF. The whole variable domain, filled in from reference TRBV19 and TRBJ1-3, reads DGGITQSPKYLFRKEGQNVTLSCEQNLNHDAMYWYRQDPGQGLRLIYYSQIVNDFQKGDIAEGYSVSREKKESFPLTVTSAQKNPTAFYLCASSIAGRIENTIYFGEGSWLTVV.

This clone was seen a few times. V gene TRBV5-4 combines with J gene TRBJ1-4; no firm D call. CDR3 size: 15 residues. Germline loops: CDR1 SGHNT, CDR2 YYREEE (reference sequence). V gave up 5 bases and J gave up 4 bases, with 15 bases separating them. The CDR3 spells CASSLTVGLNEKLFF. In nucleotides, the CDR3 is TGTGCCAGCAGTCTAACCGTGGGCCTTAATGAAAAACTGTTTTTT. The full variable domain, completed using reference TRBV5-4 and TRBJ1-4, is ETGVTQSPTHLIKTRGQQVTLRCSSQSGHNTVSWYQQALGQGPQFIFQYYREEENGRGNFPPRFSGLQFPNYSSELNVNALELDDSALYLCASSLTVGLNEKLFFGSGTQLSVL.

V gene TRBV10-3 combines with J gene TRBJ1-1; 11 bases align to TRBD1. Germline V gives CDR1 ENHRY, CDR2 SYGVKD. The CDR3 sequence is 14 residues long. Trimming removed 3 bases from V and 7 bases from J; junction bases left unmatched: 4. In nucleotides, the CDR3 is TGTGCCATCAGTGAAGGACAGGGGGCAGGTGAAGCTTTCTTT. Encoded protein: CAISEGQGAGEAFF.

The chain links TRBV7-2 to TRBJ2-1; TRBD2 matches 13 bases. The CDR3 spans 15 residues. Germline assignment: CDR1 SGHTA and CDR2 FQGNSA. V shed 5 bases, J shed 9 bases, and the junction held 7 bases outside the gene matches. The CDR3 nucleotides read TGTGCCAGCAGCACGAGACTAGCGGGAGGCAGTGAGCAGTTCTTC. Its translation is CASSTRLAGGSEQFF.

V is TRBV2 and J is TRBJ2-2; D not resolved. V was shortened by 8 bases and J by 0 bases, with 10 bases between the two germline ends. Germline lookup yields CDR1 SNHLY and CDR2 FYNNEI. This CDR3 is built from 14 residues. DNA for the CDR3: TGTGCCAGCGAATTAAGAGCGAACACCGGGGAGCTGTTTTTT. Its translation: CASELRANTGELFF.

This clone was observed a handful of times. The same CDR3 can be traced to other DNA sequences in this sample. The chain has TRBV5-4 and TRBJ1-3; possibly TRBD1 for D (5 bases). CDR3 length equals 14 residues. V was shortened by 1 base and J by 4 bases, with 9 bases between the two germline ends. Germline-derived CDR1 and CDR2 are SGHNT and YYREEE (reference sequence). The DNA of the CDR3 is TGTGCCAGCAGCTTGCAGGGCTCGGGAAACACCATATATTTT. Its translation: CASSLQGSGNTIYF.

The V gene is TRBV14, the J gene TRBJ2-3, with D hard to call. The germline CDR1 and CDR2 sequences are SGHDN and FVKESK. This CDR3 has 13 amino acids. The V and J ends lost 4 bases and 11 bases respectively, with 16 bases between them. The CDR3 nucleotides are TGTGCCAGCAGCCCCCCAGCCGTCAGTAGGCAGTATTTT. Translated: CASSPPAVSRQYF.

This rearrangement joins TRBV29-1 to TRBJ1-2; D call uncertain. Germline CDR1 SQVTM, CDR2 ANQGSEA. The CDR3 runs 12 residues. V gave up 4 bases and J gave up 6 bases, with 12 bases separating them. The CDR3 loop reads CSVATLRDGYTF. The CDR3 nucleotides are TGCAGCGTTGCAACCCTAAGGGATGGCTACACCTTC.

This sequence joins TRBV15 and TRBJ2-3; D is ambiguous. Germline loops: CDR1 LNHNV, CDR2 YYDKDF (reference sequence). The V gene lost 8 bases and the J gene lost 1 base, with 10 bases spanning the gap. This CDR3 is 13 amino acids long. The CDR3 DNA follows: TGTGCCACCGGTGGATATGGCACAGATACGCAGTATTTT. It translates to CATGGYGTDTQYF.

The DNA for the CDR3 is TGCGCCAGCAAGCGGGAGGGCTGGTACGAGCAGTACTTC. This codes for CASKREGWYEQYF. The chain combines TRBV10-2 with TRBJ2-7; 10 nucleotides match TRBD2. Germline V gene data show CDR1 as WSHSY and CDR2 as SAAADI. This CDR3 contains 13 residues. J lost 4 bases, V lost 7 bases, and 4 bases had no gene match.

This chain links TRBV4-1 with TRBJ2-1; D is uncertain. V was pared by 4 bases and J by 0 bases, with 10 bases between. Germline lookup yields CDR1 MGHRA and CDR2 YSYEKL. The CDR3 totals 15 residues. The CDR3 DNA is TGCGCCAGCAGCCCCGGACCGAGCTCCTACAATGAGCAGTTCTTC. The encoded protein is CASSPGPSSYNEQFF.

This chain links TRBV6-1 with TRBJ2-3; 10 bases are a match to TRBD2. V lost 6 bases and J lost 6; bases outside the gene matches: 9. This CDR3 has 15 amino acids. Germline V CDR1 and CDR2: MNHNS, SASEGT. CDR3 region: CASRRTSGGKDTQYF. CDR3 bases: TGTGCCAGCAGACGGACTAGCGGAGGCAAGGATACGCAGTATTTT.

The chain uses TRBV11-2 and TRBJ1-3; D remains ambiguous. Trimming shortened V by 3 bases and J by 0 bases, and 9 bases separated the two germline ends. The length of the CDR3 is 15 residues. Germline CDR1 is SGHAT and CDR2 is FQNNGV. The CDR3: CASSFSAFSGNTIYF. In DNA form, the CDR3 reads TGTGCCAGCAGCTTCTCAGCCTTCTCTGGAAACACCATATATTTT.

V is TRBV18 and J is TRBJ1-2; the D gene is possibly TRBD1 (6 bases). This CDR3 contains 15 residues. The V end lost 3 bases, the J end lost 3 bases, and 14 bases lay between the germline ends. Germline assignment: CDR1 KGHSH and CDR2 LQKENI. The CDR3 loop reads CASSPNRDGDYGYTF. Here the CDR3 DNA reads TGTGCCAGCTCACCCAACAGGGACGGAGACTATGGCTACACCTTC.

The chain is built from TRBV7-9 and TRBJ2-7; D assignment may be TRBD1 or TRBD2 (5 bases each). The CDR3 is made up of 14 amino acids. Germline V gene lookup returns CDR1 SEHNR and CDR2 FQNEAQ (reference sequence). Trimming took off 5 bases at V and 2 bases at J, with 13 bases between the two ends. The CDR3 region has the DNA TGTGCCAGCAGCCCAAGGGACGGGACCTACGAGCAGTACTTC. Amino acids: CASSPRDGTYEQYF.

The rearrangement links TRBV7-2 to TRBJ2-7; 7 positions match TRBD2. V lost 5 bases, J lost 3 bases, and 10 bases stayed unmatched. This CDR3 spans 15 amino acids. Germline-derived CDR1 and CDR2 are SGHTA and FQGNSA. The CDR3 DNA is TGTGCCAGCAGCCCCCGGGGCGGGAGATTCTACGAGCAGTACTTC. It encodes CASSPRGGRFYEQYF.

The V gene is TRBV7-3, the J gene TRBJ2-7; the match to TRBD2 covers 10 bases. V lost 8 bases to trimming and J lost 3 bases; unmatched junction nucleotides: 4. Germline-derived CDR1 and CDR2 are SGHTA and FQGTGA. The CDR3 sequence is 13 residues long. CDR3 sequence reads: CASGAGGHYEQYF. CDR3 DNA: TGTGCCAGCGGAGCGGGAGGGCACTACGAGCAGTACTTC.

V usage is TRBV21-1 and J usage is TRBJ2-3; the table's D call, TRBD2, was not checked against the DNA. TRBV21-1 is given as a pseudogene. CDR3 size: 15 residues. DNA of the CDR3: TGTGCCAGTCTAAGGGGGGGCCTTCGCACGGATACGCAGTATTTT. Amino acid sequence: CASLRGGLRTDTQYF.

V gene TRBV6-5 combines with J gene TRBJ2-7; 7 positions match TRBD2. The J segment lost 6 bases and the V segment lost 4 bases, leaving 0 bases of the junction unmatched. CDR3 size: 11 residues. CDR1 is MNHEY and CDR2 is SVGAGI in the germline V gene. CDR3 coding DNA: TGTGCCAGCAGTTCGGGGGGCGAGCAGTACTTC. Translating gives CASSSGGEQYF.

This chain connects TRBV9 to TRBJ2-2, with TRBD2 identical over 11 bases. V was pared by 0 bases and J by 7 bases, with 5 bases of the junction left unmatched. Per the germline V gene, CDR1 is SGDLS and CDR2 is YYNGEE. The CDR3 contains 16 residues. The CDR3 nucleotides read TGTGCCAGCAGCGTAGAACTAGCGGGAGCGATCGGGGAGCTGTTTTTT. This translates into CASSVELAGAIGELFF.

The chain combines TRBV7-9 with TRBJ2-2; the D is unclear. Per germline, CDR1 SEHNR and CDR2 FQNEAQ (reference sequence). V was trimmed by 1 base and J by 5 bases, leaving 8 bases between them. The CDR3 has 14 amino acids. The CDR3, as DNA: TGTGCCAGCAGCTTAGAATTTAGGACCGGGGAGCTGTTTTTT. Translation: CASSLEFRTGELFF.

This clone was counted a few times. The chain is built from TRBV7-9 and TRBJ1-1; 7 nucleotides align to TRBD1. This CDR3 has 13 amino acids. CDR1 is SEHNR and CDR2 is FQNEAQ in the germline V gene (reference sequence). Germline trimming cut 3 bases from V and 3 bases from J; bases unmatched to any gene: 1. In DNA, the CDR3 is TGTGCCAGCAGCTTCGGGACAGACACTGAAGCTTTCTTT. Residues: CASSFGTDTEAFF.

The rearrangement joins TRBV4-1 to TRBJ1-2; TRBD1 matches at 7 bases. This CDR3 comprises 14 residues. Looked up from germline, CDR1 is MGHRA and CDR2 is YSYEKL. With 4 bases clipped from V and 6 bases from J, the junction kept 8 bases outside the gene matches. In DNA form, the CDR3 reads TGCGCCAGCAGCCGACCGGGACAGCTAGATGGCTACACCTTC. It codes for CASSRPGQLDGYTF.